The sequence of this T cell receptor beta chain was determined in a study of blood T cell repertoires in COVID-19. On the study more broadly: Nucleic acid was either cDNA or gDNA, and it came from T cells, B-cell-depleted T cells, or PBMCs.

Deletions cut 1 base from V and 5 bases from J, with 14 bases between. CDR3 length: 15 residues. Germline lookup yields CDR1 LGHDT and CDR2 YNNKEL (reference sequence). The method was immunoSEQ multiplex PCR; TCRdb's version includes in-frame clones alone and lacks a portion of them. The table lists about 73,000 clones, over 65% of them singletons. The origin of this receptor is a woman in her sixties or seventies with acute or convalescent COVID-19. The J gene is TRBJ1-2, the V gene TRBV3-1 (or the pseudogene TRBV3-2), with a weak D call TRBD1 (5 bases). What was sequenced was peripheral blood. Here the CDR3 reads CASSQGRGGVYGYTF. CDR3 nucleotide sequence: TGTGCCAGCAGCCAAGGAAGGGGTGGGGTTTATGGCTACACCTTC.